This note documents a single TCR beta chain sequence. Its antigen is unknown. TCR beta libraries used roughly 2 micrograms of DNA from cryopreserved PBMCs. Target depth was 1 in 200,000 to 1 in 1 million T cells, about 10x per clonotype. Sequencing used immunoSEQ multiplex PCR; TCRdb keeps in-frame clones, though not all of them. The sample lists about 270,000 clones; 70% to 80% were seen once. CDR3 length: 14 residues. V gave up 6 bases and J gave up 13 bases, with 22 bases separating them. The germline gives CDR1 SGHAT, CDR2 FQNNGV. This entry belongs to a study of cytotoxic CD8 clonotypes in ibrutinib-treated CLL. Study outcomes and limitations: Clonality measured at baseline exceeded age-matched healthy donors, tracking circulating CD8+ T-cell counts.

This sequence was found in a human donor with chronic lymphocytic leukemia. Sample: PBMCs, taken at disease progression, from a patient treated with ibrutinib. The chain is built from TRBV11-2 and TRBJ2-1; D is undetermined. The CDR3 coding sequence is TGTGCCAGCAGTTCTGAGAGTCCATTAAGGTCCCAGTTCTTC. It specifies CASSSESPLRSQFF.